Below, 15 T cell receptor beta chains from the same sample are listed, as sequenced in a study of T-cell memory formation after mild COVID-19. In TCRdb, the 5' RACE reads were re-called with MiXCR into one record per CDR3 protein. The profile shows a few hundred thousand distinct CDR3 sequences, roughly 16% of them singletons. The sample was PBMCs or a T cell subset sorted from them (not recorded which). These receptors were taken from a young man who had mild COVID-19 (a few samples of this study predate the infection). Cell type and time point are not known.

This clonotype was counted only a few times. This chain connects TRBV5-1 to TRBJ2-3, with a weak D call TRBD1 (6 bases). CDR1 is SGHRS, CDR2 YFSETQ, per germline. Between the trimmed V and J ends, which lost 3 bases and 5 bases, there was a span of 13 bases. The CDR3 consists of 14 residues. The CDR3 DNA is TGCGCCAGCAGCTCCCCGGAAGGGGGAGATACGCAGTATTTT. Its protein is CASSSPEGGDTQYF. The full variable domain, with the rest looked up from reference TRBV5-1 and TRBJ2-3, is KAGVTQTPRYLIKTRGQQVTLSCSPISGHRSVSWYQQTPGQGLQFLFEYFSETQRNKGNFPGRFSGRQFSNSRSEMNVSTLELGDSALYLCASSSPEGGDTQYFGPGTRLTVL.

This chain joins TRBV4-1 and TRBJ2-3, with D perhaps TRBD2 (5 bases). Germline CDR1 reads MGHRA; CDR2 reads YSYEKL. This CDR3 spans 14 amino acids. The V end lost 9 bases, the J end lost 0 bases, and 13 bases lay between the germline ends. The CDR3 sequence: CASTQDSSTDTQYF. CDR3 DNA: TGCGCCAGTACCCAGGACTCTAGCACAGATACGCAGTATTTT.

This clonotype occurred a few times. The chain combines TRBV4-3 with TRBJ2-7; D assignment may be TRBD1 or TRBD2 (7 bases each). CDR3 size: 15 residues. V lost 1 base and J 3 bases, leaving 13 bases between the germline ends. Germline values: CDR1 LGHNA, CDR2 YSLEER. The CDR3 spells CASSQAGGGLYEQYF. CDR3 sequence (DNA): TGCGCCAGCAGCCAAGCAGGGGGGGGGCTCTACGAGCAGTACTTC.

The table lists this clonotype with many counts. The gene calls are TRBV7-9 and TRBJ2-3; 9 positions match TRBD1. V shed 5 bases and J 6 bases; nucleotides not matched to a gene: 9. Germline V gene lookup returns CDR1 SEHNR and CDR2 FQNEAQ (reference sequence). CDR3 length: 15 amino acids. In DNA form, the CDR3 reads TGTGCCAGCAGCCCCCGGGACAGGGCGGAGGATACGCAGTATTTT. Translating it yields CASSPRDRAEDTQYF.

This clonotype came up a few times. This chain joins TRBV6-2 or TRBV6-3 and TRBJ1-5; TRBD1 agrees at 10 bases. The CDR3 extends over 13 amino acids. CDR1 and CDR2 (germline): MNHEY, SVGEGT. The V gene end was trimmed by 8 bases and the J gene end by 6 bases; junction bases not matched to a gene: 4. CDR3 DNA sequence: TGTGCCAGCGACAGGGGGCAGCTTCAGCCCCAGCATTTT. Protein sequence: CASDRGQLQPQHF.

The chain couples TRBV9 to TRBJ2-5; no reliable D call. Germline CDR1 is SGDLS and CDR2 is YYNGEE. The CDR3 is 16 amino acids. The V and J ends lost 0 bases and 0 bases respectively, with 12 bases between them. This chain's CDR3 is CASSVAADKYQETQYF. In DNA form, the CDR3 reads TGTGCCAGCAGCGTAGCGGCGGATAAATACCAAGAGACCCAGTACTTC.

This clonotype was counted at least ten times. The chain combines TRBV7-2 with TRBJ1-1; no clear D gene. Germline V CDR1 and CDR2: SGHTA, FQGNSA. This CDR3 region has 13 residues. Trimming took off 5 bases at V and 7 bases at J, with 14 bases between the two ends. The CDR3 sequence: CASSTRSAGEAFF. As DNA, the CDR3 is TGTGCCAGCAGCACCAGATCGGCGGGTGAAGCTTTCTTT.

This chain connects TRBV6-4 to TRBJ2-3; D remains unclear. Germline V CDR1 and CDR2: MRHNA, SNTAGT. The CDR3 extends over 13 amino acids. V was trimmed by 6 bases and J by 4 bases, leaving 11 bases between them. The CDR3 loop reads CASSKTPPDTQYF. For the CDR3, the DNA is TGTGCCAGCAGCAAGACTCCGCCAGATACGCAGTATTTT.

The CDR3 reads CASSSQGAFPLQNIQYF. Here the CDR3 DNA reads TGTGCCAGCAGTTCACAGGGGGCTTTTCCCCTCCAAAACATTCAGTACTTC. The chain recombines TRBV28 with TRBJ2-4, with 9 bases lining up with TRBD1. The CDR3 contains 17 residues. The trim removed 4 bases at V and 5 bases at J, leaving 12 bases unmatched. Germline assignment: CDR1 MDHEN and CDR2 SYDVKM.

This clonotype turned up a few times. The gene calls are TRBV12-3 or TRBV12-4 and TRBJ2-1; no clear D gene. This CDR3 comprises 16 residues. Trimming stripped 5 bases from V and 2 bases from J, with 16 bases between. The DNA for the CDR3 is TGTGCCAGCAGTCCTTGGGCCCCGAGCGCCTACAATGAGCAGTTCTTC. This sequence encodes CASSPWAPSAYNEQFF.

The V call is TRBV11-2, the J call TRBJ2-3; perhaps TRBD1 as D (5 bases). The CDR3 totals 17 residues. V gave up 3 bases and J gave up 0 bases, with 16 bases separating them. Germline lookup yields CDR1 SGHAT and CDR2 FQNNGV. As DNA, the CDR3 is TGTGCCAGCAGCTTGCATCATCCAGGGTCGAGCACAGATACGCAGTATTTT. It translates to CASSLHHPGSSTDTQYF.

This chain uses TRBV2 with TRBJ2-3; D remains ambiguous. Trimming removed 4 bases from V and 6 bases from J, with 14 bases in between. Germline CDR1 and CDR2: SNHLY and FYNNEI. This CDR3 has 14 residues. The CDR3 region has the DNA TGTGCCAGCAGTGCATCGGCAAAGTCCGATACGCAGTATTTT. It codes for CASSASAKSDTQYF.

The rearrangement links TRBV7-8 to TRBJ1-1, with 7 positions matching TRBD1. V trimming: 0 bases; J trimming: 8 bases; junction bases outside the gene matches: 3. The CDR3 spans 13 residues. Germline CDR1 reads SGHVS; CDR2 reads FQNEAQ. The CDR3 loop reads CASSLAGGQEAFF. CDR3 coding DNA: TGTGCCAGCAGCTTAGCGGGGGGACAGGAAGCTTTCTTT.

There are a few counts of this clonotype. The V and J genes are TRBV6-2 or TRBV6-3 and TRBJ1-2, with a possible D match to TRBD1 (5 bases). The V end was cut by 5 bases, the J end by 0 bases, with 13 bases between. CDR1 is MNHEY, CDR2 SVGEGT, per germline. CDR3 length: 15 residues. Written as DNA, the CDR3 is TGTGCCAGCAGTCCCAGGAGGGGCACTAACTATGGCTACACCTTC. It encodes CASSPRRGTNYGYTF.

This clonotype was seen only a few times. J is TRBJ2-2 and V is TRBV7-2, with TRBD2 identical over 11 bases. V lost 10 bases and J lost 6; bases outside the gene matches: 7. Germline CDR1 reads SGHTA; CDR2 reads FQGNSA. The CDR3 has 14 amino acids. The CDR3 is CATRLAGLAGELFF. The CDR3 DNA sequence: TGTGCCACACGACTAGCGGGGCTGGCCGGGGAGCTGTTTTTT.